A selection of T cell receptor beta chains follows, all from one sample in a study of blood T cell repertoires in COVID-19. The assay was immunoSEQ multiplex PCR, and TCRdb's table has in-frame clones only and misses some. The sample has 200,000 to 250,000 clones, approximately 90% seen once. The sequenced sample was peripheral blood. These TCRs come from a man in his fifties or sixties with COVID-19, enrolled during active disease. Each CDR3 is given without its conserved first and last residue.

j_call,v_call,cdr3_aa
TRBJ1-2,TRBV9,ASSPRTGANYGYT
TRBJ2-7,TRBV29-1,SVAGTYEQY
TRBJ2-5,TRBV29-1,SAAGSVETQY
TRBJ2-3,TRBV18,ASSQGTRSSTDTQY
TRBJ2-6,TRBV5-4,ASRSGGESGANVLT
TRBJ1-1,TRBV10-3,AICQGETEAF
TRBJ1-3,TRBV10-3,AIRKTGVTGNTIY
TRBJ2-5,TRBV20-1,SASVLAGHETQY
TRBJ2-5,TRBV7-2,ASSLNSQETQY
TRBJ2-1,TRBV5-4,ASSTDRVNEQF
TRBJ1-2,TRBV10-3,AIRKQGADYGYT
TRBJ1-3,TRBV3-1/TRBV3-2,ASSQGRVSGNTIY
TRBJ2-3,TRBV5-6,ASSIEGRGGDTQY
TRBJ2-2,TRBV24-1,ATSDSRAFAGELF
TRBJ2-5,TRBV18,ASFRTGTGGETQY
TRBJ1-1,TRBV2,ASSDPGQGHTEAF
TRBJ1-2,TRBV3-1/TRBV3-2,ASSTPLEGGSGYT
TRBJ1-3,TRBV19,ASNPRQGGGNTIY
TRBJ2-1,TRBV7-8,ASSLRVDEQF
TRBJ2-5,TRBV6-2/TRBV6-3,ASSYPSGGIETQY
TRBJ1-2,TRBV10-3,AISGSNGGLRGYT
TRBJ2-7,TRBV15,ATSTPTNAYEQY
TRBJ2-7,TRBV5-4,ASSLYGTGEIKQY
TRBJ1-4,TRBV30,AWSPKQGAGEKLF
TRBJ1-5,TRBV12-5,ASGHGKNQPQH
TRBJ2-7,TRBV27,ASSKGLAGARSSYEQY
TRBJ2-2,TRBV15,ATSSLSGRVYGELF
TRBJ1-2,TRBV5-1,ASSLGTGGYYGYT
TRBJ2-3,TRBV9,ASSVSGGNTDTQY
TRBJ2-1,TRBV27,ASSLSMGHQGYNEQF
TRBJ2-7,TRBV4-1,ASSIQREARYEQY
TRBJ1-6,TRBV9,ASSVTTGGNSPLH
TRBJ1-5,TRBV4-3,ASSQGTGGNQPQH
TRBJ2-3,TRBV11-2,ASSLEPRPWVATDTQY
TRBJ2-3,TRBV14,ASSQDLVRTDTQY
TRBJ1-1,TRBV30,AWRPRENTEAF
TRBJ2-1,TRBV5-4,ASSHGLAGGLGEQF
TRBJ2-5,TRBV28,ASSLMAGGRRDAETQY
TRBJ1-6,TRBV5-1,ASSLARQGGSYNSPLH
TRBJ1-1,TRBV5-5,ASTRLDRGFMENTEAF
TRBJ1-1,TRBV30,AGQGAVNTEAF
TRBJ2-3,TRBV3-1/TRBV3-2,ASSHPGLLPQY
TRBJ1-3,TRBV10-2,ASSDLTDRNTIY
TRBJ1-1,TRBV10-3,AINEGGGRENTEAF
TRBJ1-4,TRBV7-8,ASSLGAGGGNEKLF
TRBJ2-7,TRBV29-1,SVEDGSLEQY
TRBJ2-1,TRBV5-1,ASSARDKLRNEQF
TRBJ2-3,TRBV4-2,ASSAFPGTDTQY
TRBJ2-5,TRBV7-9,ASSSASVETQY